The rows below give T cell receptor beta chains drawn from one sample of a study of control samples from healthy donors and cancer patients. Sequenced by immunoSEQ multiplex PCR; TCRdb stores in-frame clones only, minus some. The table counts about 210,000 clones; 2.2% lies in the top ten. Sequenced sample: blood. These receptors were taken from a woman under 40 in good health. Each CDR3 is given with its conserved first and last residue. D genes are given only for firm matches.

j_call d_call v_call cdr3_nt cdr3_aa
TRBJ1-2 NA TRBV2 TGTGCCAGCAGTGTTCTTAGGACAGAGTTAAATGGCTACACCTTC CASSVLRTELNGYTF
TRBJ2-7 TRBD2 TRBV15 TGTGCCACCAGCAGAGTTATAGCGGGTAATTACGAGCAGTACTTC CATSRVIAGNYEQYF
TRBJ2-3 NA TRBV12-3/TRBV12-4 TGTGCCAGCAGTTTTGGCGAAGTAGATACGCAGTATTTT CASSFGEVDTQYF
TRBJ1-6 NA TRBV5-1 TGCGCCAGCAGCCATATAGATTCACCCCTCCACTTT CASSHIDSPLHF
TRBJ1-4 TRBD1 TRBV11-2 TGTGCCAGCAGCTTACTAGGACAGGGGGTGACTGAAAAACTGTTTTTT CASSLLGQGVTEKLFF
TRBJ2-7 TRBD1 TRBV5-1 TGCGCCAGCAGCGTGGACAGGTATAGCTCCTACGAGCAGTACTTC CASSVDRYSSYEQYF
TRBJ2-2 TRBD1 TRBV24-1 TGTGCCACCAGTGACCCGACAGGGTCGAAAACCGGGGAGCTGTTTTTT CATSDPTGSKTGELFF
TRBJ1-5 TRBD1 TRBV6-4 TGTGCCAGCATCGGACAGGGGAGAGGGATTAGCAATCAGCCCCAGCATTTT CASIGQGRGISNQPQHF
TRBJ1-1 NA TRBV4-1 TGCGCCAGCAGCCAGGGACATCTGAACACTGAAGCTTTCTTT CASSQGHLNTEAFF
TRBJ2-7 TRBD2 TRBV7-9 TGTGCCAGCAGCTTAAATCTTCGACTAGCGGGGTACGAGCAGTACTTC CASSLNLRLAGYEQYF
TRBJ1-2 TRBD1 TRBV5-4 TGTGCCAGCAGCCAGGGGACAGGGGTAAATGGCTACACCTTC CASSQGTGVNGYTF
TRBJ1-1 NA TRBV5-1 TGCGCCAGCAGGGAACAGGGTCACACGAACACTGAAGCTTTCTTT CASREQGHTNTEAFF
TRBJ1-5 NA TRBV6-6 TGTGCCAGCGAGAATTATCGGAGCAATCAGCCCCAGCATTTT CASENYRSNQPQHF
TRBJ1-1 TRBD1 TRBV4-1 TGCGCCAGCAGCCGCCGGACAGGCAGCGACACTGAAGCTTTCTTT CASSRRTGSDTEAFF
TRBJ1-2 NA TRBV13 TGTGCCAGCAGCTTTGCGGAGGGAGGACGGGAGGACTATGGCTACACCTTC CASSFAEGGREDYGYTF
TRBJ2-2 TRBD2 TRBV3-1/TRBV3-2 TGTGCCAGCAGCCAAGATTGGTCTAGAGCGGGGGGGATTAACACCGGGGAGCTGTTTTTT CASSQDWSRAGGINTGELFF
TRBJ1-5 TRBD1 TRBV18 TGTGCCAGCTCACCAACAGGGGATCAGCCCCAGCATTTT CASSPTGDQPQHF
TRBJ1-1 TRBD1 TRBV10-3 TGTGCCGCCACTGGACAGGGGAACACTGAAGCTTTCTTT CAATGQGNTEAFF
TRBJ2-3 NA TRBV10-1 TGCGCCAGCAGTGAGCGGGGTGCAGATACGCAGTATTTT CASSERGADTQYF
TRBJ2-7 NA TRBV5-1 TGCGCCAGCAGCTTCGCTCACGGTGAGCAGTACTTC CASSFAHGEQYF
TRBJ1-1 TRBD1 TRBV16 TGTGCCAGCAGCCGGACAGGGGGGAGTGGTACTGAAGCTTTCTTT CASSRTGGSGTEAFF
TRBJ1-6 NA TRBV7-6 TGTGCCAGCAGCGTTTCCTCGGGGGCCTATAATTCACCCCTCCACTTT CASSVSSGAYNSPLHF
TRBJ2-7 NA TRBV10-3 TGTGCCATCAGAAAGGACAGTTCCTACGAGCAGTACTTC CAIRKDSSYEQYF
TRBJ2-3 NA TRBV9 TGTGCCCGGCAGGTCGTGGGAGATACGCAGTATTTT CARQVVGDTQYF
TRBJ1-2 NA TRBV29-1 TGCAGCGTTGACCCCGGACGCGGCTACACCTTC CSVDPGRGYTF
TRBJ2-6 TRBD1 TRBV19 TGTGCCAGTAGTCGGGCCGGGGCAGGGGGAGACTCTGGGGCCAACGTCCTGACTTTC CASSRAGAGGDSGANVLTF
TRBJ1-2 TRBD1 TRBV27 TGTGCCAGCAGACAGGGGGCTAACTATGGCTACACCTTC CASRQGANYGYTF
TRBJ2-7 NA TRBV7-2 TGTGCCAGCAGCTTAAATTGGGCACGGGGCTCCTACGAGCAGTACTTC CASSLNWARGSYEQYF
TRBJ1-6 NA TRBV27 TGTGCCACGGGACCGCTTAATTCACCCCTCCACTTT CATGPLNSPLHF
TRBJ2-3 TRBD1 TRBV14 TGTGCCAGCAGCCAGGACAGGGCCGGCACAGATACGCAGTATTTT CASSQDRAGTDTQYF
TRBJ2-7 NA TRBV7-9 TGTGCCAGCAGCTTAGAATGGGTCGGCTACGAGCAGTACTTC CASSLEWVGYEQYF
TRBJ2-1 NA TRBV4-3 TGCGCCAGCAGCCAAGACTCGGGGTTTGGAGGTGCCTCCTACAATGAGCAGTTCTTC CASSQDSGFGGASYNEQFF
TRBJ1-2 NA TRBV12-3/TRBV12-4 TGTGCCAGCAGTCCTCCAGGGAGGGTTGGCTACACCTTC CASSPPGRVGYTF
TRBJ2-7 TRBD2 TRBV11-2 TGTGCCAGCAGCTTATCCCGGGGAGCGGGGGGGGCCTACGAGCAGTACTTC CASSLSRGAGGAYEQYF
TRBJ1-1 TRBD1 TRBV10-2 TGCGCCAGCGGACAGGGGATGGGGCTGAACACTGAAGCTTTCTTT CASGQGMGLNTEAFF
TRBJ2-3 TRBD1 TRBV7-6 TGTGCCAGCAGCGACAGACAGGGGAGCGCAGATACGCAGTATTTT CASSDRQGSADTQYF
TRBJ2-2 NA TRBV19 TGTGCCAGTAGTATTCCAGGGAACACCGGGGAGCTGTTTTTT CASSIPGNTGELFF
TRBJ2-2 TRBD1 TRBV6-5 TGTGCCAGCAGTTTGACACAGGGGTACACCGGGGAGCTGTTTTTT CASSLTQGYTGELFF
TRBJ2-7 TRBD1 TRBV9 TGTGCCAGCAGCGCGTGGGACAGACCCTACGAGCAGTACTTC CASSAWDRPYEQYF
TRBJ2-7 NA TRBV19 TGTGCCAGTAGTATAAGTACACCCCTCGAGCAGTACTTC CASSISTPLEQYF
TRBJ2-7 NA TRBV28 TGTGCCAGCAGCCCCTCGACAGTATCCTACGAGCAGTACTTC CASSPSTVSYEQYF
TRBJ1-3 TRBD1 TRBV7-9 TGTGCCAGCAGGGGGACAGGTACAGGAAACACCATATATTTT CASRGTGTGNTIYF
TRBJ1-2 TRBD1 TRBV6-5 TGTGCCAGCAGTTGGACAGGGAAAGGCTATGGCTACACCTTC CASSWTGKGYGYTF
TRBJ2-7 NA TRBV28 TGTGCCAGCAATCCCCCAGCTTCCTACGAGCAGTACTTC CASNPPASYEQYF
TRBJ2-7 NA TRBV7-9 TGTGCCAGCAGCCCGGACAGCCTATCAGTGGAGCAGTACTTC CASSPDSLSVEQYF
TRBJ2-1 TRBD2 TRBV3-1/TRBV3-2 TGTGCCAGCAGCCAAGACGGAGGCGGGGGGGACAATGAGCAGTTCTTC CASSQDGGGGDNEQFF
TRBJ1-5 NA TRBV15 TGTGCCACCACTCGGGGCGACCTCCACGGGCAGCCCCAGCATTTT CATTRGDLHGQPQHF
TRBJ2-3 NA TRBV5-1 TGCGCCAGCAGCTTGGGCCGGGACCCTTACACAGATACGCAGTATTTT CASSLGRDPYTDTQYF
TRBJ2-2 NA TRBV6-6 TGTGCCAGCAGCTCGGCGGCCGGGCACACCGGGGAGCTGTTTTTT CASSSAAGHTGELFF
TRBJ2-3 NA TRBV3-1/TRBV3-2 TGTGCCAGCAGCCAAGAGATCTCGGGGACCACAGATACGCAGTATTTT CASSQEISGTTDTQYF
TRBJ1-2 NA TRBV29-1 TGCAGCGTTGTTGTAACTAACTATGGCTACACCTTC CSVVVTNYGYTF